Each of the 27 T cell receptor beta chains below was sequenced from the same sample in a study of shared clonotypes between healthy human individuals. The data were produced by immunoSEQ multiplex PCR, yet TCRdb's version contains in-frame clones alone and is incomplete. The repertoire holds some 2,500,000 clones, with 80% to 95% as singletons. Material for sequencing was naive CD4+ T cells from PBMCs. Sample subset: CD45RA+ positively selected. Receptors were obtained from a young man in good health. Some clones in this sample may be carry-over from other donors' samples.

The chain employs TRBV2 and TRBJ2-1; D possibly corresponds to TRBD2 (5 bases). The V and J ends lost 8 bases and 9 bases respectively, with 14 bases between them. The CDR3 length is 12 residues. Looked up from germline, CDR1 is SNHLY and CDR2 is FYNNEI. The CDR3 here is CASRREGVEQFF. The DNA of the CDR3 is TGTGCCAGCCGGCGTGAGGGTGTTGAGCAGTTCTTC.

The chain couples TRBV19 to TRBJ2-7; 7 nucleotides agree with TRBD1. CDR3 length: 16 amino acids. V lost 7 bases and J lost 3; bases outside the gene matches: 15. Germline CDR1 LNHDA, CDR2 SQIVND (reference sequence). CDR3 amino acids: CASISFWTGSLYEQYF. For the CDR3, the DNA is TGTGCCAGTATCTCGTTTTGGACAGGATCTCTCTACGAGCAGTACTTC. The full variable domain, its missing parts supplied by reference TRBV19 and TRBJ2-7, is DGGITQSPKYLFRKEGQNVTLSCEQNLNHDAMYWYRQDPGQGLRLIYYSQIVNDFQKGDIAEGYSVSREKKESFPLTVTSAQKNPTAFYLCASISFWTGSLYEQYFGPGTRLTVT.

This chain joins TRBV6-1 and TRBJ2-7, with D perhaps matching TRBD2 (7 bases). The CDR3 is 13 residues long. V dropped 9 bases and J dropped 7 bases, with 19 bases sitting between them. Germline-derived CDR1 and CDR2 are MNHNS and SASEGT. This CDR3 is CASLRWGGGEQYF. The CDR3 DNA sequence: TGTGCCAGTCTTAGGTGGGGGGGCGGGGAGCAGTACTTC.

The rearrangement uses TRBV5-1 and TRBJ2-1; possible D gene TRBD2, 6 bases. The germline gives CDR1 SGHRS, CDR2 YFSETQ. V was cut by 4 bases and J by 7 bases, with 9 bases left in between. The CDR3 is 12 residues long. Here the CDR3 DNA reads TGCGCCAGCAGCGTGACTAGAAATGAGCAGTTCTTC. It encodes CASSVTRNEQFF.

The chain joins TRBV19 to TRBJ1-5, with D uncertain. The CDR3 extends over 11 amino acids. Germline V gene data show CDR1 as LNHDA and CDR2 as SQIVND (reference sequence). The V gene lost 4 bases and the J gene lost 4 bases, with 2 bases spanning the gap. Written as DNA, the CDR3 is TGTGCCAGTAGTACGAATCAGCCCCAGCATTTT. The encoded protein is CASSTNQPQHF.

The chain recombines TRBV28 with TRBJ1-5; 7 bases align to TRBD1. With 4 bases clipped from V and 0 bases from J, the junction kept 3 bases outside the gene matches. CDR3 length: 15 amino acids. The germline CDR1 and CDR2 sequences are MDHEN and SYDVKM. CDR3 region: CASSSGGTSNQPQHF. The CDR3 DNA reads as TGTGCCAGCAGTTCAGGGGGGACTAGCAATCAGCCCCAGCATTTT.

J is TRBJ2-5 and V is TRBV7-2, with D perhaps being TRBD1 or TRBD2 (6 bases each). V was pared by 2 bases and J by 1 base, with 11 bases between. Germline lookup yields CDR1 SGHTA and CDR2 FQGNSA. This CDR3 is built from 15 residues. The CDR3 bases are TGTGCCAGCAGCTTAATGGGGGGCACCCAAGAGACCCAGTACTTC. Its translation is CASSLMGGTQETQYF.

The chain carries TRBV5-1 and TRBJ2-5; weak D call: TRBD1 (5 bases). V was pared by 4 bases and J by 5 bases, with 15 bases between. Germline V gene sequence: CDR1 SGHRS, CDR2 YFSETQ. CDR3 length: 14 amino acids. DNA of the CDR3: TGCGCCAGCAGCGGGCCCACAGGTAGCGAGACCCAGTACTTC. Translated, it gives CASSGPTGSETQYF.

This chain connects TRBV4-1 to TRBJ2-7; D possibly corresponds to TRBD1 (6 bases). Trimming took off 4 bases at V and 6 bases at J, with 19 bases between the two ends. The CDR3 covers 15 residues. In germline, CDR1 is MGHRA, CDR2 YSYEKL. Written as DNA, the CDR3 is TGCGCCAGCAGCCCGCCAATCACAGGGAGCCTCGAGCAGTACTTC. Its protein is CASSPPITGSLEQYF.

Concerning this clone: The sample holds other DNA sequences that translate to the same CDR3. This chain uses TRBV10-3 with TRBJ1-6; D is unresolved. The CDR3 has 14 amino acids. The V gene's germline CDR1 is ENHRY and CDR2 SYGVKD. V was clipped by 0 bases and J by 9 bases, with 9 bases between them. DNA for the CDR3: TGTGCCATCAGTGAGTCCGGCGGTGGTTCACCCCTCCACTTT. It translates to CAISESGGGSPLHF.

The genes are TRBV19 and TRBJ2-7; TRBD2 matches at 10 bases. The CDR3 loop spans 15 amino acids. V lost 3 bases and J lost 2; bases outside the gene matches: 4. Germline V gene lookup returns CDR1 LNHDA and CDR2 SQIVND (reference sequence). CDR3 amino acids: CASSISSGSAYEQYF. The CDR3 region has the DNA TGTGCCAGTAGTATCTCTAGCGGGAGCGCCTACGAGCAGTACTTC.

The chain joins TRBV5-1 to TRBJ2-3, with 13 bases identical to TRBD2. The CDR3 consists of 14 residues. V dropped 4 bases and J dropped 9; count of bases not matched to a gene: 5. The germline V gene has CDR1 SGHRS and CDR2 YFSETQ. DNA of the CDR3: TGCGCCAGCAGCAGGACTAGCGGGAGTGTGACGCAGTATTTT. Protein product: CASSRTSGSVTQYF.

In its sample, this clone was seen a few times. This chain uses TRBV28 with TRBJ2-1; D gene unclear. Trimming removed 6 bases from V and 6 bases from J, with 6 bases in between. CDR1 and CDR2 from the germline V gene are MDHEN and SYDVKM. This CDR3 comprises 11 residues. CDR3 nucleotides: TGTGCCAGCAGCCAAATCAATGAGCAGTTCTTC. The encoded protein is CASSQINEQFF.

The genes are TRBV4-1 and TRBJ2-7; either TRBD1 or TRBD2 may supply D (6 bases each). The V end was cut by 1 base, the J end by 1 base, with 14 bases between. CDR1 and CDR2 (germline): MGHRA, YSYEKL. The CDR3 has 16 residues. CDR3 DNA sequence: TGCGCCAGCAGCCAAGCTCAGGGCGGGACATCCTACGAGCAGTACTTC. This encodes CASSQAQGGTSYEQYF.

Comments on this clone: Compared with germline, one end of the junction differs, possibly owing to a read error. This chain joins TRBV5-1 and TRBJ2-7; 7 nucleotides align to TRBD2. Germline V gives CDR1 SGHRS, CDR2 YFSETQ. The CDR3 consists of 14 residues. The CDR3 region is CATSLRAGPGEQYF. The CDR3 nucleotides read TGCGCCACCAGCCTAAGAGCGGGACCGGGCGAGCAGTACTTC.

The chain links TRBV5-1 to TRBJ2-5; D is perhaps TRBD1 or TRBD2 (5 bases each). There are 12 residues in the CDR3. Germline-derived CDR1 and CDR2 are SGHRS and YFSETQ. Trimming pared 4 bases from V and 7 bases from J, leaving 11 bases between. The CDR3 nucleotides are TGCGCCAGCAGCGGGGGACCGGGGACCCAGTACTTC. It codes for CASSGGPGTQYF.

The chain links TRBV30 to TRBJ1-1; D is unclear. This CDR3 has 13 amino acids. The germline gives CDR1 GTSNPN, CDR2 SVGIG (reference sequence). Deletions cut 2 bases from V and 1 base from J, with 8 bases between. The CDR3 bases are TGTGCCTGGAGTCCCCCCCAGAACACTGAAGCTTTCTTT. Residues: CAWSPPQNTEAFF.

The chain links TRBV18 to TRBJ2-1; the match to TRBD2 covers 9 bases. There are 17 residues in the CDR3. The germline V gene encodes CDR1 KGHSH and CDR2 LQKENI. The ends lost 0 bases at V and 7 bases at J; junction bases unmatched: 10. Here the CDR3 reads CASSPPGSSGRDNEQFF. CDR3 sequence (DNA): TGTGCCAGCTCACCACCGGGTAGTAGCGGGAGAGATAATGAGCAGTTCTTC.

The CDR3 loop is CAWSVGVLGNQPQHF. For the CDR3, the DNA is TGTGCCTGGAGTGTAGGTGTACTGGGGAACCAGCCCCAGCATTTT. The chain carries TRBV30 and TRBJ1-5; no reliable D call. The V end lost 0 bases, the J end lost 7 bases, and 16 bases lay between the germline ends. CDR3 length equals 15 residues. In germline, CDR1 is GTSNPN, CDR2 SVGIG (reference sequence).

The V call is TRBV7-6, the J call TRBJ2-5, with D possibly matching TRBD2 (6 bases). The CDR3 has 16 residues. The germline V gene has CDR1 SGHVS and CDR2 FNYEAQ. V was trimmed by 6 bases and J by 1 base, leaving 18 bases between them. CDR3 amino acids: CASRRSLAPIQETQYF. The CDR3, as DNA: TGTGCCAGCAGACGATCGCTAGCGCCGATCCAAGAGACCCAGTACTTC.

This clone was seen a single time. The chain uses TRBV11-3 and TRBJ1-5, with a tentative D call TRBD1 (5 bases). Trimming took 5 bases from V and 4 from J, leaving 18 bases between them. From germline, CDR1 is SGHNT and CDR2 YENEEA. The CDR3 is made up of 16 amino acids. CDR3 sequence reads: CASSARVAGGNQPQHF. CDR3 sequence (DNA): TGTGCCAGCAGCGCTCGGGTGGCGGGGGGTAATCAGCCCCAGCATTTT.

The chain uses TRBV19 and TRBJ1-4; the D is unclear. CDR3 size: 14 residues. Germline CDR1 LNHDA, CDR2 SQIVND (reference sequence). V gave up 6 bases and J gave up 4 bases, with 12 bases separating them. The CDR3 DNA reads TGTGCCAGTAGGGGCTTCATTATTAATGAAAAACTGTTTTTT. It yields the protein CASRGFIINEKLFF.

This sequence joins TRBV7-9 and TRBJ1-1; D is perhaps TRBD1 (6 bases). This CDR3 spans 14 amino acids. V gave up 5 bases and J gave up 5 bases, with 15 bases separating them. CDR1 is SEHNR and CDR2 is FQNEAQ in the germline V gene (reference sequence). The CDR3 DNA is TGTGCCAGCAGCCCATGGGGGGGCGAAACTGAAGCTTTCTTT. Protein product: CASSPWGGETEAFF.

V usage is TRBV5-1 and J usage is TRBJ1-1, with D possibly TRBD1 on 6 matching bases. CDR1 and CDR2 (germline): SGHRS, YFSETQ. The V and J ends lost 0 bases and 5 bases respectively, with 11 bases between them. The CDR3 length is 14 residues. CDR3 region: CASSLAVQGTEAFF. DNA for the CDR3: TGCGCCAGCAGCTTGGCCGTGCAGGGGACTGAAGCTTTCTTT.

The chain links TRBV9 to TRBJ2-1; no clear D gene. Germline V gene data show CDR1 as SGDLS and CDR2 as YYNGEE. V was shortened by 0 bases and J by 3 bases, with 10 bases between the two germline ends. The CDR3 is 15 residues long. The CDR3 region is CASSVGEGFYNEQFF. The CDR3 DNA sequence: TGTGCCAGCAGCGTAGGAGAAGGGTTCTACAATGAGCAGTTCTTC. The full variable domain, its missing parts supplied by reference TRBV9 and TRBJ2-1, is DSGVTQTPKHLITATGQRVTLRCSPRSGDLSVYWYQQSLDQGLQFLIQYYNGEERAKGNILERFSAQQFPDLHSELNLSSLELGDSALYFCASSVGEGFYNEQFFGPGTRLTVL.

The chain employs TRBV9 and TRBJ2-5; 7 bases are a match to TRBD1. The CDR3 loop spans 13 amino acids. Germline assignment: CDR1 SGDLS and CDR2 YYNGEE. V lost 4 bases to trimming and J lost 5 bases; unmatched junction nucleotides: 5. The CDR3 here is CASSTGQVETQYF. In DNA form, the CDR3 reads TGTGCCAGCAGCACCGGACAGGTGGAGACCCAGTACTTC.

The chain is built from TRBV4-3 and TRBJ2-1, with D hard to call. Germline CDR1 is LGHNA and CDR2 is YSLEER. The CDR3 totals 16 residues. Deletions cut 1 base from V and 0 bases from J, with 10 bases between. The CDR3 sequence is CASSQGPPNSYNEQFF. Written as DNA, the CDR3 is TGCGCCAGCAGCCAAGGCCCCCCAAACTCCTACAATGAGCAGTTCTTC.